This TCR beta chain derives from a study of blood T cell repertoires in COVID-19 (dated by TCRdb to the early 2020s). In terms of the full investigation: Samples from collaborators originated in the United States, Italy and Spain and spanned both the acute and convalescent phases of COVID-19. The material from the prospective study consisted of cDNA or gDNA derived from T cells, B-cell-depleted T cells, or PBMCs. Subjects who had been exposed to COVID-19, were actively infected with it, or had recovered from it provided the deeply sampled blood TCRbeta repertoires that made up the dataset. A freely available public database, intended as a resource for researchers studying the immune response to SARS-CoV-2, is where the repertoires were released. The samples were drawn from two sources: the first 160 participants of the ongoing ImmuneRACE study, and 1,200 or so subjects contributed by 6 global collaborators. Sample metadata almost always included a de-identified subject ID, COVID-19 status, age in years and sex. Where HLA class I and class II types were available, the types were taken from metadata supplied by the sample provider, not from assay-based typing. Paper-wide results and their limitations: Clinical and demographic metadata were provided uncurated, with the amount varying by source and participant.

The collaborating institutions used their own protocols to collect whole blood in K2EDTA tubes. For TCRbeta analysis, collaborators shipped samples in one of three forms: frozen whole blood, isolated PBMCs, or DNA extracted from either of those sample types. The immunoSEQ Assay, a bias-controlled multiplex PCR, was used to amplify TCRbeta CDR3 regions from genomic DNA. The authors' pipeline ran thus. The number of nucleated cells in each sample was estimated from the amplification of reference gene primers within the assay. Sequence reads were collapsed and filtered to measure the absolute abundance of every unique TCRbeta CDR3 rearrangement. Productive Simpson clonality was computed per sample as the square root of Simpson's diversity index over productive rearrangements. Not all clones reach the TCRdb copy of this immuneACCESS table, which keeps in-frame sequences only. Checked studies attribute under half of the gap to unresolved V genes and leave the rest unexplained. D and trimming were read from the DNA, whereas the V and J calls and clone size are those reported in that table. The sample table shows around 300,000 clones, and roughly nine tenths are seen once. The biggest ten clones account for more than 2% of the sample.

CDR3 length: 16 amino acids, cysteine to phenylalanine. CDR3 DNA is the only sequence kept; it has 48 bases, read in frame from the first base. As encoded in the germline V gene, CDR1 is SGDLS while CDR2 is YYNGEE. Germline trimming amounts to 1 base on V and 9 bases on J, with 14 as the count of junction bases outside the gene matches. Turning to this clone: Which antigen it targets is not known. No base-level quality is on record; no much larger clone is a single base apart.

This clonotype was sampled from a man between 18 and 35 years old with active or convalescent COVID-19. The chain is made from TRBV9 and TRBJ2-3; 7 bases in the junction line up with TRBD1. Sequences were obtained from peripheral blood. The CDR3 protein is CASSVTWLEGAVTQYF. The nucleotide sequence reads TGTGCCAGCAGCGTAACTTGGCTCGAGGGGGCAGTGACGCAGTATTTT.